This T cell receptor beta chain was observed in a study of blood T cell repertoires in COVID-19. Study-level background: The cDNA or gDNA used as material had been derived from T cells, B-cell-depleted T cells, or PBMCs.

This CDR3 has 12 amino acids. V was trimmed by 4 bases and J by 2 bases, leaving 6 bases between them. Per germline, CDR1 SQVTM and CDR2 ANQGSEA. Sequencing was performed with immunoSEQ multiplex PCR; in TCRdb, only in-frame clones are kept and a portion is missing. The sample holds 90,000 to 140,000 clones; 81% are singletons and the top ten take approximately 10%. The chain combines TRBV29-1 with TRBJ2-1; unclear D gene. Material for sequencing was peripheral blood. The TCR sequence derives from a woman aged 70-85 years with acute or convalescent COVID-19. The CDR3 here is CSVGPPYNEQFF. DNA of the CDR3: TGCAGCGTTGGGCCACCCTACAATGAGCAGTTCTTC.